These 23 T cell receptor beta chains originate from one sample sequenced in a study of beta chain features in type 1 diabetes. Study results and caveats: Type 1 diabetes patients had moderately but significantly shorter TCRB CDR3s in all four CD4+ subsets.

No antigens are known for them. Every bit of the isolated RNA underwent reverse transcription, so sequencing read expressed TCRB transcripts. Method: immunoSEQ multiplex PCR; TCRdb's copy keeps in-frame clones and lacks some. This table has roughly 350,000 clones, over 9% appearing once. The sequenced sample consisted of central memory CD4+ T cells from blood. All receptors come from a man aged 25 to 40 with type 1 diabetes.

This clone has only a few counts. The V gene is TRBV6-6, the J gene TRBJ2-6; D call uncertain. V gave up 6 bases and J gave up 4 bases, with 13 bases separating them. This CDR3 is built from 15 residues. The V gene's germline CDR1 is MNHNY and CDR2 SVGAGI (reference sequence). The CDR3: CASRTGGVGANVLTF. The CDR3 DNA reads as TGTGCCAGCAGAACGGGTGGGGTCGGGGCCAACGTCCTGACTTTC.

This clone occurred a few times. The genes are TRBV5-4 and TRBJ2-5; 9 positions agree with TRBD2. The end of the DNA is better explained by TRBJ2-7, so the J call may be wrong. The germline V gene has CDR1 SGHNT and CDR2 YYREEE (reference sequence). The CDR3 runs 16 residues. The CDR3 coding sequence is TGTGCCAGCAGCTCAGGCGGCGGGAGGGGCAACTACGAGCAGTACTTC. Translating gives CASSSGGGRGNYEQYF.

In its sample, this clone was seen many times. The chain links TRBV6-5 to TRBJ2-2, with a tentative D call TRBD2 (6 bases). Trimming took 6 bases from V and 4 from J, leaving 12 bases between them. Germline lookup yields CDR1 MNHEY and CDR2 SVGAGI. The CDR3 runs to 14 residues. CDR3 in DNA: TGTGCCAGCAGGCGGGGAAGGGGCACCGGGGAGCTGTTTTTT. Translated: CASRRGRGTGELFF.

The rearrangement uses TRBV6-1 and TRBJ2-2; D unresolved. Between the trimmed V and J ends, which lost 5 bases and 3 bases, there was a span of 13 bases. The germline V gene encodes CDR1 MNHNS and CDR2 SASEGT. This CDR3 has 15 amino acids. CDR3 residues: CASSPRTDHTGELFF. Written as DNA, the CDR3 is TGTGCCAGCAGTCCCCGGACGGACCACACCGGGGAGCTGTTTTTT.

This chain uses TRBV9 with TRBJ1-2; 8 bases match TRBD1. V lost 3 bases and J lost 8; bases outside the gene matches: 12. CDR3 size: 15 residues. Per the germline V gene, CDR1 is SGDLS and CDR2 is YYNGEE. CDR3: CASSAHAGTGGGYTF. For the CDR3, the DNA is TGTGCCAGCAGCGCCCACGCTGGAACAGGGGGAGGCTACACCTTC. Variable domain in full (rest from reference TRBV9 and TRBJ1-2): DSGVTQTPKHLITATGQRVTLRCSPRSGDLSVYWYQQSLDQGLQFLIQYYNGEERAKGNILERFSAQQFPDLHSELNLSSLELGDSALYFCASSAHAGTGGGYTFGSGTRLTVV.

This clone came up many times. The J gene is TRBJ2-2, the V gene TRBV27; no reliable D call. V was pared by 2 bases and J by 5 bases, with 9 bases between. The CDR3 is made up of 14 amino acids. Germline CDR1 MNHEY, CDR2 SMNVEV (reference sequence). CDR3 bases: TGTGCCAGCAGTTTACGTATTCGGACCGGGGAGCTGTTTTTT. This gives the protein CASSLRIRTGELFF.

This rearrangement joins TRBV5-1 to TRBJ2-1; D perhaps matches TRBD1 (6 bases). The CDR3 runs to 14 residues. CDR1 is SGHRS, CDR2 YFSETQ, per germline. V was trimmed by 0 bases and J by 9 bases, leaving 13 bases between them. The CDR3 DNA sequence: TGCGCCAGCAGCTTGGAAGCAGGGGTTGGTGAGCAGTTCTTC. Its protein is CASSLEAGVGEQFF.

This clone occurred a few times. The chain joins TRBV30 to TRBJ2-5, with D perhaps TRBD2 (5 bases). In germline, CDR1 is GTSNPN, CDR2 SVGIG (reference sequence). CDR3 length: 15 residues. Trimming pared 0 bases from V and 4 bases from J, leaving 15 bases between. The CDR3 spells CAWSVRGSRGETQYF. CDR3 bases: TGTGCCTGGAGTGTACGAGGGAGTCGGGGAGAGACCCAGTACTTC.

This clone was observed a few times. The V and J genes are TRBV10-2 and TRBJ2-5, with D unresolved. There are 12 residues in the CDR3. Trimming stripped 0 bases from V and 7 bases from J, with 6 bases between. CDR1 is WSHSY, CDR2 SAAADI, per germline. The CDR3 region is CASSESGGTQYF. DNA for the CDR3: TGCGCCAGCAGTGAGTCCGGCGGGACCCAGTACTTC.

This clone was seen a handful of times. V and J are TRBV5-1 and TRBJ2-1; 10 positions match TRBD2. CDR3 size: 15 residues. V lost 1 base to trimming and J lost 6 bases; unmatched junction nucleotides: 4. Germline CDR1 SGHRS, CDR2 YFSETQ. CDR3 sequence reads: CASSLTSGVINEQFF. CDR3 DNA sequence: TGCGCCAGCAGCTTGACTAGCGGGGTAATCAATGAGCAGTTCTTC.

This clone was counted a few times. V and J are TRBV7-8 and TRBJ1-5, with TRBD1 matching over 8 bases. Germline lookup yields CDR1 SGHVS and CDR2 FQNEAQ. This CDR3 has 14 residues. V lost 4 bases and J lost 7; bases outside the gene matches: 6. The CDR3 region is CASSSQGAQQPQHF. CDR3 coding DNA: TGTGCCAGCAGCTCCCAGGGGGCTCAGCAGCCCCAGCATTTT.

Concerning this clone itself: The junction departs from the called germline gene at one end, perhaps through a read error. This sequence joins TRBV7-2 and TRBJ2-2; maybe TRBD2 (6 bases). Germline V lookup: CDR1 SGHTA, CDR2 FQGNSA. This CDR3 has 17 residues. As DNA, the CDR3 is TGCGCCAGCAGCCAATCCCCTGCGGGGTCGAACACCGGGGAGCTGTTTTTT. Translating gives CASSQSPAGSNTGELFF.

This clone was counted at least ten times. This chain uses TRBV19 with TRBJ1-4, with 7 bases identical to TRBD1. Germline V CDR1 and CDR2: LNHDA, SQIVND (reference sequence). The length of the CDR3 is 15 residues. Germline trimming cut 2 bases from V and 6 bases from J; bases unmatched to any gene: 6. CDR3 loop: CASSIPGTADEKLFF. CDR3 nucleotide sequence: TGTGCCAGTAGTATACCAGGGACAGCTGATGAAAAACTGTTTTTT. The entire variable domain, with the rest obtained from reference TRBV19 and TRBJ1-4, is as follows: DGGITQSPKYLFRKEGQNVTLSCEQNLNHDAMYWYRQDPGQGLRLIYYSQIVNDFQKGDIAEGYSVSREKKESFPLTVTSAQKNPTAFYLCASSIPGTADEKLFFGSGTQLSVL.

This clone was counted a few times. The chain is built from TRBV7-2 and TRBJ2-3; possible D gene TRBD2, 6 bases. V lost 4 bases to trimming and J lost 13 bases, with 15 bases between them. The CDR3 is 12 residues long. Germline V gene sequence: CDR1 SGHTA, CDR2 FQGNSA. In DNA form, the CDR3 reads TGTGCCAGCAGCTCCGGGGACTCTGGGGAGTATTTT. Translated: CASSSGDSGEYF. Full variable domain (rest looked up from reference TRBV7-2 and TRBJ2-3): GAGVSQSPSNKVTEKGKDVELRCDPISGHTALYWYRQSLGQGLEFLIYFQGNSAPDKSGLPSDRFSAERTGGSVSTLTIQRTQQEDSAVYLCASSSGDSGEYFGPGTRLTVL.

The V gene is TRBV27, the J gene TRBJ2-3; D is ambiguous. Trimming shortened V by 10 bases and J by 2 bases, and 16 bases separated the two germline ends. The CDR3 has 14 residues. The V gene's germline CDR1 is MNHEY and CDR2 SMNVEV (reference sequence). The CDR3 region has the DNA TGTGCCACCAAGGAGTGGCAGACCACAGATACGCAGTATTTT. It codes for CATKEWQTTDTQYF.

This clone was seen a few times. V is TRBV7-2 and J is TRBJ1-2; D unclear. Trimming left V 1 base short and J 0 bases short, with 15 bases between. CDR1 is SGHTA and CDR2 is FQGNSA in the germline V gene. The CDR3 loop spans 17 amino acids. This CDR3 is CASSLGAATLSNYGYTF. The DNA of the CDR3 is TGTGCCAGCAGCTTAGGGGCAGCAACCCTCTCTAACTATGGCTACACCTTC.

This clone is labeled as medium-sized (0.01 to 0.1%). This rearrangement joins TRBV12-5 to TRBJ2-3; possibly TRBD1 for D (5 bases). CDR1 is LGHNT and CDR2 is FRNRAP in the germline V gene. V was shortened by 4 bases and J by 5 bases, with 19 bases between the two germline ends. The CDR3 sequence is 16 residues long. DNA for the CDR3: TGTGCTAGTGGTTCCGGGTCAGGGTCCCCCGAAGATACGCAGTATTTT. Amino acid sequence: CASGSGSGSPEDTQYF.

This clone was detected only a few times. The V gene is TRBV5-1, the J gene TRBJ1-2, with 8 bases identical to TRBD1. This CDR3 contains 12 residues. Trimming took 3 bases from V and 8 from J; bases not matched to a gene: 3. Germline assignment: CDR1 SGHRS and CDR2 YFSETQ. In DNA, the CDR3 is TGCGCCAGCAGCTATGGACAGGGCGGCTACACCTTC. Its protein is CASSYGQGGYTF.

The chain has TRBV19 and TRBJ1-5; possible D gene TRBD1, 6 bases. In germline, CDR1 is LNHDA, CDR2 SQIVND (reference sequence). The CDR3 is made up of 16 amino acids. The V end was cut by 5 bases, the J end by 4 bases, with 18 bases between. In DNA, the CDR3 is TGTGCCAGTAGTCCTCGGATGGACAGAGGAAATCAGCCCCAGCATTTT. Its translation: CASSPRMDRGNQPQHF.

V gene TRBV5-1 combines with J gene TRBJ2-4; D is tentatively TRBD1 or TRBD2 (6 bases each). This CDR3 is built from 14 residues. Trimming pared 4 bases from V and 2 bases from J, leaving 10 bases between. Germline V CDR1 and CDR2: SGHRS, YFSETQ. The CDR3 coding sequence is TGCGCCAGCAGCCAAGGGGGGACCAAAAACATTCAGTACTTC. Translation gives CASSQGGTKNIQYF.

The table lists this clone with a few counts. The gene calls are TRBV27 and TRBJ1-1; the match to TRBD1 covers 11 bases. The V gene end was trimmed by 1 base and the J gene end by 3 bases; junction bases not matched to a gene: 1. This CDR3 has 15 amino acids. Germline V lookup: CDR1 MNHEY, CDR2 SMNVEV (reference sequence). CDR3 nucleotide sequence: TGTGCCAGCAGTTTATGGGGACAGGGGGACACTGAAGCTTTCTTT. Protein: CASSLWGQGDTEAFF.

Details on this clone: Relative to the germline gene, one junction end is altered; a read error may explain this. V gene TRBV6-5 combines with J gene TRBJ2-5; unclear D gene. The CDR3 is made up of 12 amino acids. Germline lookup yields CDR1 MNHEY and CDR2 SVGAGI. The CDR3 here is CAISDNSETQYF. CDR3 nucleotides: TGTGCCATCAGTGACAATTCGGAGACCCAGTACTTC.

V and J are TRBV19 and TRBJ1-1, with D maybe TRBD1 (5 bases). With 6 bases removed from V and 0 bases from J, the gap between germline ends came to 14 bases. The germline V gene has CDR1 LNHDA and CDR2 SQIVND (reference sequence). This CDR3 spans 15 amino acids. The CDR3 bases are TGTGCCAGTAGGACCTGGGCAGGGATGAACACTGAAGCTTTCTTT. This sequence encodes CASRTWAGMNTEAFF.